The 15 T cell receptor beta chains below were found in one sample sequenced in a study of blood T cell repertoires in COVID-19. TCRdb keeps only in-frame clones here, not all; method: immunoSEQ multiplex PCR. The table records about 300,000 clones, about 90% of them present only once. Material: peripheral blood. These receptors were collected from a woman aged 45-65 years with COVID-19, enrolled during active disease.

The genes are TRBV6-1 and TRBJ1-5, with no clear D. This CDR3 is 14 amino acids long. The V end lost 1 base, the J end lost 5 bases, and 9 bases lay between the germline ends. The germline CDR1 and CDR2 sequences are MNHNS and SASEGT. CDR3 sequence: CASSEGDTHQPQHF. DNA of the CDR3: TGTGCCAGCAGTGAAGGTGACACCCATCAGCCCCAGCATTTT.

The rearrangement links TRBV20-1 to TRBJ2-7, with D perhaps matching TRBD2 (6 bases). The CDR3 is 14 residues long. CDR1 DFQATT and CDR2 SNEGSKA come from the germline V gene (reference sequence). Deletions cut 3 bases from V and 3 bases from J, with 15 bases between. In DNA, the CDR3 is TGCAGTGCTAGTCCCGGGACTCAAGGCTACGAGCAGTACTTC. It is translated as CSASPGTQGYEQYF.

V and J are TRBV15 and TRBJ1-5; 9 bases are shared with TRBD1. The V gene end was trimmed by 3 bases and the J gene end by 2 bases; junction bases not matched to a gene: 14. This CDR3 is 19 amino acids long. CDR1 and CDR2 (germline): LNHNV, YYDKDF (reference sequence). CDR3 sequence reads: CATSRNLRGQGFRNQPQHF. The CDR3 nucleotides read TGTGCCACCAGCAGGAATCTTAGGGGACAGGGATTTCGCAATCAGCCCCAGCATTTT.

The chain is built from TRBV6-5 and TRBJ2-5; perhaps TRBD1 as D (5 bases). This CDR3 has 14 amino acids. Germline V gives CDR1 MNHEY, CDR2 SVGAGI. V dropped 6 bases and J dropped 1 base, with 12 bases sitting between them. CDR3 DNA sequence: TGTGCCAGCAGCCAAGACAGTAGCCAAGAGACCCAGTACTTC. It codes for CASSQDSSQETQYF.

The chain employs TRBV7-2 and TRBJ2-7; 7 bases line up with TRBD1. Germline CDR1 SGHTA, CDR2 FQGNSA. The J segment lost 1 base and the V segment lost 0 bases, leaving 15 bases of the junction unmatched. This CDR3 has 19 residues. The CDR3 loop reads CASSLARQGRGVRSYEQYF. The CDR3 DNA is TGTGCCAGCAGCTTAGCGCGACAGGGACGGGGAGTTAGATCCTACGAGCAGTACTTC.

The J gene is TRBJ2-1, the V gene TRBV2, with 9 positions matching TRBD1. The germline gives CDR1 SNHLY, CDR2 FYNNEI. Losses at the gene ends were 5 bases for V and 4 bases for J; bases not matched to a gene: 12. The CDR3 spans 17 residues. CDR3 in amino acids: CASSSGTGLLDYNEQFF. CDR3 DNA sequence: TGTGCCAGCAGTTCCGGGACAGGGTTGTTGGATTACAATGAGCAGTTCTTC.

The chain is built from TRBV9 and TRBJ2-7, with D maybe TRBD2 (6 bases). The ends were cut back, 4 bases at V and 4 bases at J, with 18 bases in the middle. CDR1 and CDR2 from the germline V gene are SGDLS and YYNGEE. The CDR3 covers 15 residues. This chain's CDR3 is CASSLPGLGIYEQYF. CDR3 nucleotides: TGTGCCAGCAGCCTCCCGGGACTGGGTATTTACGAGCAGTACTTC.

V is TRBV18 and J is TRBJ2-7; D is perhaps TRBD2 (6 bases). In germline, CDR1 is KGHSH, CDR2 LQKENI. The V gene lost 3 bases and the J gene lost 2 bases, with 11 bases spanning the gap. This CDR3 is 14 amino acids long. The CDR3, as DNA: TGTGCCAGCTCACCCGGGACTCCAGCCTACGAGCAGTACTTC. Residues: CASSPGTPAYEQYF. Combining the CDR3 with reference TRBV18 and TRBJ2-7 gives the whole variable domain NAGVMQNPRHLVRRRGQEARLRCSPMKGHSHVYWYRQLPEEGLKFMVYLQKENIIDESGMPKERFSAEFPKEGPSILRIQQVVRGDSAAYFCASSPGTPAYEQYFGPGTRLTVT.

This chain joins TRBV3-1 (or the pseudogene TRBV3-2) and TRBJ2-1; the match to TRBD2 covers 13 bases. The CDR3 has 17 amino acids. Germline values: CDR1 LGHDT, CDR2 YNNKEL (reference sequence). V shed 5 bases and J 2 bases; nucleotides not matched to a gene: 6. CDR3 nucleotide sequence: TGTGCCAGCAGCGTCCGGACTAGCGGGAGTGCCTACAATGAGCAGTTCTTC. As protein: CASSVRTSGSAYNEQFF.

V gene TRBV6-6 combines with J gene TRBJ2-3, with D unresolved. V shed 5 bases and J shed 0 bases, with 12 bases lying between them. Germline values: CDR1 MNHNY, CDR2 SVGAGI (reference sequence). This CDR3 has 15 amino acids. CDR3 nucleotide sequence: TGTGCCAGCAGTCGTCAGGCCAGAAGCACAGATACGCAGTATTTT. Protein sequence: CASSRQARSTDTQYF.

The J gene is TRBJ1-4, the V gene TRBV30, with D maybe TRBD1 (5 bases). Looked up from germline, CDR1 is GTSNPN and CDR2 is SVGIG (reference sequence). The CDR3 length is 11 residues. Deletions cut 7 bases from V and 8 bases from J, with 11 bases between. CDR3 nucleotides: TGTGCCTCCAGGGATTGGGAAAAACTGTTTTTT. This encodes CASRDWEKLFF.

DNA for the CDR3: TGTGCCAGCAGTTTTTCGGCGGAGACGGCTGAAGCTTTCTTT. Residues: CASSFSAETAEAFF. The chain is built from TRBV27 and TRBJ1-1; no clear D gene. Germline assignment: CDR1 MNHEY and CDR2 SMNVEV (reference sequence). This CDR3 has 14 amino acids. Trimming shortened V by 3 bases and J by 6 bases, and 14 bases separated the two germline ends.

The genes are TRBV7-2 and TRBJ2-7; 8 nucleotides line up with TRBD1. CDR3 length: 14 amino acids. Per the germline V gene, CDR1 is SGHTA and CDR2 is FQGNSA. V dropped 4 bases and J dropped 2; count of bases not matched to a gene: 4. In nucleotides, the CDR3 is TGTGCCAGCAGCTCTCAGACAGGGGCCTACGAGCAGTACTTC. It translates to CASSSQTGAYEQYF. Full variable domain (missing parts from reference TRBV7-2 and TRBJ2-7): GAGVSQSPSNKVTEKGKDVELRCDPISGHTALYWYRQSLGQGLEFLIYFQGNSAPDKSGLPSDRFSAERTGGSVSTLTIQRTQQEDSAVYLCASSSQTGAYEQYFGPGTRLTVT.

The CDR3 loop is CASSQDGEGNYGYTF. CDR3 DNA sequence: TGCGCCAGCAGCCAAGATGGAGAGGGTAACTATGGCTACACCTTC. The V gene is TRBV4-1, the J gene TRBJ1-2; D unclear. Trimming left V 0 bases short and J 1 base short, with 9 bases between. Germline-derived CDR1 and CDR2 are MGHRA and YSYEKL. The CDR3 loop spans 15 amino acids.

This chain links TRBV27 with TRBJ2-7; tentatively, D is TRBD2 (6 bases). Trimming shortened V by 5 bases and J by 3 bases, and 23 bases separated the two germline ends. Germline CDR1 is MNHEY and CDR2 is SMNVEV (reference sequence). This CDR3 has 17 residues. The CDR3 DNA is TGTGCCAGCAGTCAGCCGGTTGGGCGGGGACGGAGCTACGAGCAGTACTTC. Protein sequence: CASSQPVGRGRSYEQYF.